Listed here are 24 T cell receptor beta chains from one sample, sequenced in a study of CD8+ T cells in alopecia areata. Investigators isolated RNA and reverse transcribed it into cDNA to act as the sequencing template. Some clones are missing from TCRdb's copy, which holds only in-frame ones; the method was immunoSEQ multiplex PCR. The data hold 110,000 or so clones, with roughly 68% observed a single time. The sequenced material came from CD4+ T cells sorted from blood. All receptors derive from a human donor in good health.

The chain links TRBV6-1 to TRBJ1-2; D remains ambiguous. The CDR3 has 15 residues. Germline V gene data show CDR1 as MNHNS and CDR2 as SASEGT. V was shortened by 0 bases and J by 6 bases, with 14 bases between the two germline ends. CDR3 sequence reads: CASSEARSQRNGYTF. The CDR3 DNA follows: TGTGCCAGCAGTGAAGCACGTTCACAAAGGAATGGCTACACCTTC.

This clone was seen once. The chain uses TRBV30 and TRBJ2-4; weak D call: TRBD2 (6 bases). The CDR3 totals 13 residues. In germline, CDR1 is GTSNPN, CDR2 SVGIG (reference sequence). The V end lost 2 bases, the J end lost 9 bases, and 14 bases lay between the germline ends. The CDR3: CAWSPRVGGIQYF. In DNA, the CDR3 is TGTGCCTGGAGTCCCAGGGTGGGGGGCATTCAGTACTTC.

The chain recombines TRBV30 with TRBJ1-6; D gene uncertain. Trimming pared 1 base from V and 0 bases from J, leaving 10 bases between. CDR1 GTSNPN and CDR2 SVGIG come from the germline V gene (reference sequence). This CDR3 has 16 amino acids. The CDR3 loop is CAWSAPGFSYNSPLHF. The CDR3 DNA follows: TGTGCCTGGAGTGCCCCGGGATTCTCCTATAATTCACCCCTCCACTTT.

CDR3 protein: CAWKGGGVNTEAFF. In DNA, the CDR3 is TGTGCCTGGAAGGGCGGGGGAGTGAACACTGAAGCTTTCTTT. The chain recombines TRBV30 with TRBJ1-1; possibly TRBD1 for D (5 bases). V was clipped by 4 bases and J by 0 bases, with 12 bases between them. Germline V gene sequence: CDR1 GTSNPN, CDR2 SVGIG (reference sequence). The CDR3 covers 14 residues.

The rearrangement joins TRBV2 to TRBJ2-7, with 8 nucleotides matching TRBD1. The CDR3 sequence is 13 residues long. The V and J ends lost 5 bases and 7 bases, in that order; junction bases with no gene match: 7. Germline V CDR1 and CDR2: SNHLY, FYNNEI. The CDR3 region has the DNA TGTGCCAGCAGTACGGACAGGGTCGGGGAGCAGTACTTC. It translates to CASSTDRVGEQYF. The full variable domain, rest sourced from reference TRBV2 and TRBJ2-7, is EPEVTQTPSHQVTQMGQEVILRCVPISNHLYFYWYRQILGQKVEFLVSFYNNEISEKSEIFDDQFSVERPDGSNFTLKIRSTKLEDSAMYFCASSTDRVGEQYFGPGTRLTVT.

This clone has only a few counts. CDR3 residues: CASSESPTETGELFF. The DNA for the CDR3 is TGTGCCAGCAGTGAATCCCCAACGGAAACCGGGGAGCTGTTTTTT. V gene TRBV25-1 combines with J gene TRBJ2-2; no clear D gene. Between the trimmed V and J ends, which lost 1 base and 5 bases, there was a span of 11 bases. The V gene's germline CDR1 is MGHDK and CDR2 SYGVNS. There are 15 residues in the CDR3. Full variable domain (rest looked up from reference TRBV25-1 and TRBJ2-2): EADIYQTPRYLVIGTGKKITLECSQTMGHDKMYWYQQDPGMELHLIHYSYGVNSTEKGDLSSESTVSRIRTEHFPLTLESARPSHTSQYLCASSESPTETGELFFGEGSRLTVL.

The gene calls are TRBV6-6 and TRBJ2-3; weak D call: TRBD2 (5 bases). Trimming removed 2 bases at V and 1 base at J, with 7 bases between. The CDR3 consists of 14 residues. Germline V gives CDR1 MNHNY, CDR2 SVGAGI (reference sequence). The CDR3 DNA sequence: TGTGCCAGCAGTTACGTGCGGGGCACAGATACGCAGTATTTT. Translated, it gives CASSYVRGTDTQYF.

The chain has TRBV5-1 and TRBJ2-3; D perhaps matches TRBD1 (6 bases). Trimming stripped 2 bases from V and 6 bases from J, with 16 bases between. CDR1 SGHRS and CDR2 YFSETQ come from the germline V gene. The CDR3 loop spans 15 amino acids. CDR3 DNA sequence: TGCGCCAGCAGCTTAGGGGGACGCGTAGTTGATACGCAGTATTTT. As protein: CASSLGGRVVDTQYF.

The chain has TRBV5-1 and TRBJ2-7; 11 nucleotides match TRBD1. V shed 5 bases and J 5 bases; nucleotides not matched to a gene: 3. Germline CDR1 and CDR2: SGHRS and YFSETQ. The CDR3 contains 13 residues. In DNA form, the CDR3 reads TGCGCCAGCAGAGGGACAGGGGGAGACGAGCAGTACTTC. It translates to CASRGTGGDEQYF.

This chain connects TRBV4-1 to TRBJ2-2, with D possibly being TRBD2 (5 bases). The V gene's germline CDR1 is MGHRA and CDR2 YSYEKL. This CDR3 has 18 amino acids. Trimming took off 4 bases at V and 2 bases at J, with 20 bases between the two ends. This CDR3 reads CASSRSYGVPLNTGELFF. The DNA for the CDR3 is TGCGCCAGCAGCCGATCTTACGGGGTACCCCTAAACACCGGGGAGCTGTTTTTT.

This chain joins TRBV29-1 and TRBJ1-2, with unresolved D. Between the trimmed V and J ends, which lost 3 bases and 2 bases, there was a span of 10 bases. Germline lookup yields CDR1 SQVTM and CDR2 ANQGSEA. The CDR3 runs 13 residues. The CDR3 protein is CSVDIALNYGYTF. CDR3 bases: TGCAGCGTTGACATCGCCCTCAACTATGGCTACACCTTC.

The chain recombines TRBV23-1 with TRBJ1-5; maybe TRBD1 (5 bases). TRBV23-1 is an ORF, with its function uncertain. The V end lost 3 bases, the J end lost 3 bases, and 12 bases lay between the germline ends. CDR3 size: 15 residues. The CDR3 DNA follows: TGCGCCAGCAGTCACTTAGCGGGGGTCAATCAGCCCCAGCATTTT. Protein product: CASSHLAGVNQPQHF.

The CDR3 here is CAWRGDGLSYEQYF. CDR3 nucleotide sequence: TGTGCCTGGAGAGGAGACGGACTTTCCTACGAGCAGTACTTC. The rearrangement uses TRBV30 and TRBJ2-7; possible D gene TRBD2, 5 bases. Trimming removed 3 bases from V and 1 base from J, with 13 bases in between. The CDR3 has 14 amino acids. Germline V CDR1 and CDR2: GTSNPN, SVGIG (reference sequence).

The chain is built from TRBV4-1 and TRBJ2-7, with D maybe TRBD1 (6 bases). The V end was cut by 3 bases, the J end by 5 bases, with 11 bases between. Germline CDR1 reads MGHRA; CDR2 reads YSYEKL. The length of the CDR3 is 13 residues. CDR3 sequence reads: CASSHPRGDEQYF. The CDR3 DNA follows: TGCGCCAGCAGCCACCCCAGGGGAGACGAGCAGTACTTC.

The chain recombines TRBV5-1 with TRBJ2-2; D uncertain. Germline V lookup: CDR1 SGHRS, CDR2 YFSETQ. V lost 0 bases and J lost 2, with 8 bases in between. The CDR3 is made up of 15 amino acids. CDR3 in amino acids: CASSLGNINTGELFF. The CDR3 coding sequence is TGCGCCAGCAGCTTGGGTAATATTAACACCGGGGAGCTGTTTTTT.

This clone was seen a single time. In DNA form, the CDR3 reads TGCAGCGCCCGGGACGGGAAAACTGAAGCTTTCTTT. Encoded protein: CSARDGKTEAFF. The genes are TRBV29-1 and TRBJ1-1, with a possible D match to TRBD1 (5 bases). The germline gives CDR1 SQVTM, CDR2 ANQGSEA. The CDR3 loop spans 12 amino acids. The ends were cut back, 7 bases at V and 5 bases at J, with 14 bases in the middle.

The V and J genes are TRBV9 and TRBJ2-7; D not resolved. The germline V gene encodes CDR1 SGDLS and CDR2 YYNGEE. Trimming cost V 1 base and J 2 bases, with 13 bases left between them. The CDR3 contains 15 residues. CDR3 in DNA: TGTGCCAGCAGCGTAAGTAGTGACCGAGCCTACGAGCAGTACTTC. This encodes CASSVSSDRAYEQYF.

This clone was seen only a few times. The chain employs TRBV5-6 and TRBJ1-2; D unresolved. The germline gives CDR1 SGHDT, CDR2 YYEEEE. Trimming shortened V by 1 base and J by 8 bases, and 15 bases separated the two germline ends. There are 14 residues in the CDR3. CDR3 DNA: TGTGCCAGCAGCTTGAGTGGGGTGTTATACGGCTACACCTTC. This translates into CASSLSGVLYGYTF.

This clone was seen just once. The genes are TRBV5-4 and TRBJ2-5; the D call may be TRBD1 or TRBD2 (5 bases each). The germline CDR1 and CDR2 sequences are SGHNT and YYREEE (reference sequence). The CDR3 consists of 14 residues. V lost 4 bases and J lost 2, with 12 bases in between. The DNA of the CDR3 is TGTGCCAGCAGCGCTGGGGGAAATCAAGAGACCCAGTACTTC. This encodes CASSAGGNQETQYF.

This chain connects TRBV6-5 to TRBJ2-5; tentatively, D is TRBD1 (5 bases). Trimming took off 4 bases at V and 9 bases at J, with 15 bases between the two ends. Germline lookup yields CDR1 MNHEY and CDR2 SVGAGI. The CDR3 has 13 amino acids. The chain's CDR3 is CASSFGREGAQYF. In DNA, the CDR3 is TGTGCCAGCAGTTTTGGAAGGGAAGGGGCCCAGTACTTC.

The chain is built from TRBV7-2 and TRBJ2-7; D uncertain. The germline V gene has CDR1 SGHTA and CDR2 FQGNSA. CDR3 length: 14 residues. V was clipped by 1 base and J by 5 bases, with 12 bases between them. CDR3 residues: CASSLGRQSHEQYF. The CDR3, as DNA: TGTGCCAGCAGCTTAGGTCGGCAGTCCCACGAGCAGTACTTC. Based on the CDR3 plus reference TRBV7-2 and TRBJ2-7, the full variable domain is GAGVSQSPSNKVTEKGKDVELRCDPISGHTALYWYRQSLGQGLEFLIYFQGNSAPDKSGLPSDRFSAERTGGSVSTLTIQRTQQEDSAVYLCASSLGRQSHEQYFGPGTRLTVT.

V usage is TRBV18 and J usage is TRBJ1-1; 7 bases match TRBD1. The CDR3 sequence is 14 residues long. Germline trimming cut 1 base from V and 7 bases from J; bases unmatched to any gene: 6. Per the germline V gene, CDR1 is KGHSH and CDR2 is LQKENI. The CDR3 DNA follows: TGTGCCAGCTCACCACGAAGGGGGCAGAGTGAAGCTTTCTTT. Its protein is CASSPRRGQSEAFF.

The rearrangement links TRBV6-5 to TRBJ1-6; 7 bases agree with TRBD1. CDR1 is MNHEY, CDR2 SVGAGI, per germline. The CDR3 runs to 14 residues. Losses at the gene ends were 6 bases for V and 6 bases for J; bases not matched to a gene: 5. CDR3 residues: CASRRDSGNSPLHF. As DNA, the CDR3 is TGTGCCAGCAGAAGGGACAGTGGTAATTCACCCCTCCACTTT.

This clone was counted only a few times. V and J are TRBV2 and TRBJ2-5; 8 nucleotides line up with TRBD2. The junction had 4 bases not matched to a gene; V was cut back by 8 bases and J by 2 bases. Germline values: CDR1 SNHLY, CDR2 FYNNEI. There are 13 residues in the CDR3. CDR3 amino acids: CASLAGRQETQYF. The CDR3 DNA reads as TGTGCCAGCTTAGCGGGGCGGCAAGAGACCCAGTACTTC.